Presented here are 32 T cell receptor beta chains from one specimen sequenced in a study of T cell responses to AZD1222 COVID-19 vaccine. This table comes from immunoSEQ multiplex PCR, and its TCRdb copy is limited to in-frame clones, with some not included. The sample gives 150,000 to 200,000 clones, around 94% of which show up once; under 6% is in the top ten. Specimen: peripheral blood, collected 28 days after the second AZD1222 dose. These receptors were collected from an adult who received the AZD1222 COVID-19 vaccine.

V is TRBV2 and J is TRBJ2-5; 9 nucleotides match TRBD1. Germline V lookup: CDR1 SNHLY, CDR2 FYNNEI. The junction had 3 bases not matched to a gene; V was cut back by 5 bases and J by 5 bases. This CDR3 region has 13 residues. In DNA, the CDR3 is TGTGCCAGCAGTCCCGGGACAGGGGAGACCCAGTACTTC. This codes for CASSPGTGETQYF.

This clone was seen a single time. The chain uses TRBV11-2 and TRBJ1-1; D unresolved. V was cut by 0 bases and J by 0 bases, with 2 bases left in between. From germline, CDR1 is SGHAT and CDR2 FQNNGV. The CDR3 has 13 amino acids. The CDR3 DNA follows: TGTGCCAGCAGCTTAGACGTGAACACTGAAGCTTTCTTT. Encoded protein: CASSLDVNTEAFF.

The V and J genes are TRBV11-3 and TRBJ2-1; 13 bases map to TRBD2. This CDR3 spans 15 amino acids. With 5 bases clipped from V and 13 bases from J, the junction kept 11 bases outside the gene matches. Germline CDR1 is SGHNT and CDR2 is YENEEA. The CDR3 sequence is CASSATSGTSGTQFF. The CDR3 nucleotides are TGTGCCAGCAGCGCGACCTCCGGGACTAGCGGGACACAGTTCTTC.

The CDR3, as DNA: TGTGCCAGCAGCCCTATCAACGAGGATACGCAGTATTTT. Protein product: CASSPINEDTQYF. The chain links TRBV12-3 or TRBV12-4 to TRBJ2-3; D remains ambiguous. The CDR3 has 13 amino acids. Between the trimmed V and J ends, which lost 6 bases and 6 bases, there was a span of 13 bases.

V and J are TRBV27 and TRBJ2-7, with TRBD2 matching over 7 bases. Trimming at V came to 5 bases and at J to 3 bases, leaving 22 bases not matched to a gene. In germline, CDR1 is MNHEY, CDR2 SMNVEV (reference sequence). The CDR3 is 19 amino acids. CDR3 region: CASSRISGSALLSNYEQYF. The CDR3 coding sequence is TGTGCCAGCAGTAGAATTAGCGGGTCCGCACTTCTTTCTAACTACGAGCAGTACTTC.

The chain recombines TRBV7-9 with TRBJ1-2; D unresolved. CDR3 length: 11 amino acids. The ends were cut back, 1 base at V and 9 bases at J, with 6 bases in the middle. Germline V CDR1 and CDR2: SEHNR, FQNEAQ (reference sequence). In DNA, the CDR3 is TGTGCCAGCAGCTTAGGTAGGAGCTACACCTTC. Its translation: CASSLGRSYTF.

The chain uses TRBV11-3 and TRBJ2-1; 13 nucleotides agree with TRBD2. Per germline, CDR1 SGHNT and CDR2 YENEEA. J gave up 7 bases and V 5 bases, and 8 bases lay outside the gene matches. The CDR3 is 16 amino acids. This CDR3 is CASSPGGLAGVNEQFF. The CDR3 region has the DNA TGTGCCAGCAGCCCCGGCGGACTAGCGGGAGTTAATGAGCAGTTCTTC.

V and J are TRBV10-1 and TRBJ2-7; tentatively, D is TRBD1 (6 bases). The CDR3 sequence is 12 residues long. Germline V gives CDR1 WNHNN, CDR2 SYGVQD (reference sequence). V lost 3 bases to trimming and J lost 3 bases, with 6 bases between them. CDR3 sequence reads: CASSDRGYEQYF. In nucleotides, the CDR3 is TGCGCCAGCAGTGACAGGGGCTACGAGCAGTACTTC.

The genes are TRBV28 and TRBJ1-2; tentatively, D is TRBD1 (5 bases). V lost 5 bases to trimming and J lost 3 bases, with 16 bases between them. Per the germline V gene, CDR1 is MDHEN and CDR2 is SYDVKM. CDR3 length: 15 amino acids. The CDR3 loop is CASSGVEGSDYGYTF. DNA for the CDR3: TGTGCCAGCAGTGGGGTCGAGGGGTCAGACTATGGCTACACCTTC.

CDR3 loop: CASSVSTGTHTQYF. The CDR3 bases are TGTGCCAGCAGCGTTTCCACCGGGACGCATACGCAGTATTTT. This sequence joins TRBV9 and TRBJ2-3; perhaps D is TRBD1 or TRBD2 (5 bases each). The CDR3 extends over 14 amino acids. The V end was cut by 2 bases, the J end by 7 bases, with 14 bases between. Germline V lookup: CDR1 SGDLS, CDR2 YYNGEE.

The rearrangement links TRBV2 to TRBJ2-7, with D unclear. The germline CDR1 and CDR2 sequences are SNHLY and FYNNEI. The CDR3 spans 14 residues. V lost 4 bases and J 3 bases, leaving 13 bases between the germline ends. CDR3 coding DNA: TGTGCCAGCAGTGTTAATGCATTGATCTACGAGCAGTACTTC. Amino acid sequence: CASSVNALIYEQYF.

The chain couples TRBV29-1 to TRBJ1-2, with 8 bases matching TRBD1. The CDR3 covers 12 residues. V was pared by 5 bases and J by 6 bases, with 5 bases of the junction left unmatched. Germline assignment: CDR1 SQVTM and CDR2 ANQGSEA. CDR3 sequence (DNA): TGCAGCGTTCAACAGGGGGGGCATGGCTACACCTTC. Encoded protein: CSVQQGGHGYTF.

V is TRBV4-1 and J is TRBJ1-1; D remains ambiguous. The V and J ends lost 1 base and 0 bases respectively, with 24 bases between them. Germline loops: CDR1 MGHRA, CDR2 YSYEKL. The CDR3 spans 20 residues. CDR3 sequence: CASSQVSRSEFGRVNTEAFF. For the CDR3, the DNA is TGCGCCAGCAGCCAAGTCTCGCGGTCCGAATTTGGGAGAGTGAACACTGAAGCTTTCTTT.

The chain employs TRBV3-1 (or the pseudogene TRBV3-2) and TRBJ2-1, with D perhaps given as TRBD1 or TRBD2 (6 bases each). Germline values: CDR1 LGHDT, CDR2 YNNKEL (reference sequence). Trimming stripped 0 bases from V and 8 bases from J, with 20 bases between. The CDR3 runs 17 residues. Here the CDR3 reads CASSQDRGRRMGYEQFF. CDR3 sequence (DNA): TGTGCCAGCAGCCAAGATCGGGGGCGCAGGATGGGCTATGAGCAGTTCTTC.

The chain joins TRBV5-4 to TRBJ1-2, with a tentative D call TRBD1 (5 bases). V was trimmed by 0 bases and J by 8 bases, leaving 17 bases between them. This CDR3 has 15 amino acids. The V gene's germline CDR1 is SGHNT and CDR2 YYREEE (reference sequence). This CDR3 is CASSLVGDQALGYTF. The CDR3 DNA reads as TGTGCCAGCAGCTTGGTGGGGGACCAAGCCCTGGGCTACACCTTC.

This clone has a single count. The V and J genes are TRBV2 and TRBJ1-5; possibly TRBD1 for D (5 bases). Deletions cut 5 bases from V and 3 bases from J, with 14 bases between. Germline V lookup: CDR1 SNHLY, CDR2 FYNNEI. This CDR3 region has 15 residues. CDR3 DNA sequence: TGTGCCAGCAGTCTGACCGGGGGGTACAATCAGCCCCAGCATTTT. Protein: CASSLTGGYNQPQHF.

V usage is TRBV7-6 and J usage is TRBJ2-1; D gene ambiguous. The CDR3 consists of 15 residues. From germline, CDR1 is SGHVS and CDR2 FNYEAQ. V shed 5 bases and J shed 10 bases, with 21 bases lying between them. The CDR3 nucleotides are TGTGCCAGCAGCCCAGAACCCCTAAGCTACTTAGAGCAGTTCTTC. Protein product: CASSPEPLSYLEQFF. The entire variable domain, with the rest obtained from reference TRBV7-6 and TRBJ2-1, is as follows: GAGVSQSPRYKVTKRGQDVALRCDPISGHVSLYWYRQALGQGPEFLTYFNYEAQQDKSGLPNDRFSAERPEGSISTLTIQRTEQRDSAMYRCASSPEPLSYLEQFFGPGTRLTVL.

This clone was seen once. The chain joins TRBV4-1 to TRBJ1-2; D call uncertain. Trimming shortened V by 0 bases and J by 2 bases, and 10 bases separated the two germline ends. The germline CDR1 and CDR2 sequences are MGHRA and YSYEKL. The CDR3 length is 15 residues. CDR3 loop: CASSQDSRENYGYTF. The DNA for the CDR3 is TGCGCCAGCAGCCAAGATTCCCGGGAGAACTATGGCTACACCTTC.

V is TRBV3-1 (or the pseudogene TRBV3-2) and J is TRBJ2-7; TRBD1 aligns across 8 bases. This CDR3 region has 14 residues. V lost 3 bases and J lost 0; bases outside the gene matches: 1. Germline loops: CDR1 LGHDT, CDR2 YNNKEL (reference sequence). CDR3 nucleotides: TGTGCCAGCAGCCAGACAGGGGCCTCCTACGAGCAGTACTTC. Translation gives CASSQTGASYEQYF.

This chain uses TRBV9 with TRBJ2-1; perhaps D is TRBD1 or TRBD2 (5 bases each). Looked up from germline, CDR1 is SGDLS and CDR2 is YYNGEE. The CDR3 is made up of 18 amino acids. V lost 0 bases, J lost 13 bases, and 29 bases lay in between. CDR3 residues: CASSVDVGAGLRWGIQFF. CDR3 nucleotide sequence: TGTGCCAGCAGCGTAGACGTAGGGGCAGGGCTTAGGTGGGGGATTCAGTTCTTC. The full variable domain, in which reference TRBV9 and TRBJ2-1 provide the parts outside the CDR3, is DSGVTQTPKHLITATGQRVTLRCSPRSGDLSVYWYQQSLDQGLQFLIQYYNGEERAKGNILERFSAQQFPDLHSELNLSSLELGDSALYFCASSVDVGAGLRWGIQFFGPGTRLTVL.

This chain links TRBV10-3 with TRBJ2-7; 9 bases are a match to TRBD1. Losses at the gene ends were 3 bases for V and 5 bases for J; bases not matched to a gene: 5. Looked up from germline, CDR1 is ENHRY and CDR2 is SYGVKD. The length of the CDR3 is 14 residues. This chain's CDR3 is CAISEGTGWNEQYF. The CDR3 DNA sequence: TGTGCCATCAGTGAAGGGACAGGGTGGAACGAGCAGTACTTC.

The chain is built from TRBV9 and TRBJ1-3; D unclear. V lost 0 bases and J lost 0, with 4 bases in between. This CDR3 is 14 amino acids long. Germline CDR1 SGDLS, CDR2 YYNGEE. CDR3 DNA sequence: TGTGCCAGCAGCGTAGATGTCTCTGGAAACACCATATATTTT. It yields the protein CASSVDVSGNTIYF.

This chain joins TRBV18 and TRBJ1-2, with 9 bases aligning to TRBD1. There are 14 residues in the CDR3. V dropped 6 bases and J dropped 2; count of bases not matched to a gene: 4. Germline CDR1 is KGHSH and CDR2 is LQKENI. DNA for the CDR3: TGTGCCAGCTCCCTACAGGGGGCAAACTATGGCTACACCTTC. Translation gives CASSLQGANYGYTF.

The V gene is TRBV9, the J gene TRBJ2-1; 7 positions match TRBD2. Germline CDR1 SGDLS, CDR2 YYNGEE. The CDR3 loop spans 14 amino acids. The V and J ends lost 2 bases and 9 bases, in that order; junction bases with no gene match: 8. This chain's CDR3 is CASSVGGRVGEQFF. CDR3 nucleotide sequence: TGTGCCAGCAGCGTCGGAGGGAGGGTGGGTGAGCAGTTCTTC.

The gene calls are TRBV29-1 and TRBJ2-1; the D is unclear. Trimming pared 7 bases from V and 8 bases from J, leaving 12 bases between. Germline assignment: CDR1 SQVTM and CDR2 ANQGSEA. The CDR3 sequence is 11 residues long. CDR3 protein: CSALGYDEQFF. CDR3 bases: TGCAGCGCTCTGGGGTACGATGAGCAGTTCTTC.

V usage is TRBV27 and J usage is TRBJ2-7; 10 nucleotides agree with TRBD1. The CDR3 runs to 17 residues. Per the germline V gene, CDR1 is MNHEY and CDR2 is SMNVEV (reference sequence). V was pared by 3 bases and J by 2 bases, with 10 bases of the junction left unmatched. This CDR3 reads CASSFRVAGTGAYEQYF. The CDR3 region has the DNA TGTGCCAGCAGTTTTAGGGTAGCTGGGACAGGGGCCTACGAGCAGTACTTC.

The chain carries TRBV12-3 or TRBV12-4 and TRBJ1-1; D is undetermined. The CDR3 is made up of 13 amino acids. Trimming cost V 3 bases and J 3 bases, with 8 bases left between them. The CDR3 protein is CASSLNGDTEAFF. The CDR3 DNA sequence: TGTGCCAGCAGTTTGAACGGCGACACTGAAGCTTTCTTT.

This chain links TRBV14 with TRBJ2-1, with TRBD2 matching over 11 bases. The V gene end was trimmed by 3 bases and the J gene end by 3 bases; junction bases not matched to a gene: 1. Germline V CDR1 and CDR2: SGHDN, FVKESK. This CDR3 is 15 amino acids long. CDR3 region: CASSHGLAGYNEQFF. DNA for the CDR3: TGTGCCAGCAGCCACGGACTAGCGGGCTACAATGAGCAGTTCTTC.

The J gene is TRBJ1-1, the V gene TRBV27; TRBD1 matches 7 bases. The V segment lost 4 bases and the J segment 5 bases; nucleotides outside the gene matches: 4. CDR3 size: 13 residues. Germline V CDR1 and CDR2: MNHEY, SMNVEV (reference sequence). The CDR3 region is CASSSYRGTEAFF. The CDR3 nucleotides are TGTGCCAGCAGTTCTTACAGGGGTACTGAAGCTTTCTTT.

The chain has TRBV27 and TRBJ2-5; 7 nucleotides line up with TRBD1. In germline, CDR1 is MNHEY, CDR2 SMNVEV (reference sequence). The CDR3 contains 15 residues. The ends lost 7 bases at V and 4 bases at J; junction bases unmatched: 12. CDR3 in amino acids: CASIRQGHVIETQYF. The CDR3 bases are TGTGCCAGCATCCGACAGGGCCATGTTATAGAGACCCAGTACTTC.

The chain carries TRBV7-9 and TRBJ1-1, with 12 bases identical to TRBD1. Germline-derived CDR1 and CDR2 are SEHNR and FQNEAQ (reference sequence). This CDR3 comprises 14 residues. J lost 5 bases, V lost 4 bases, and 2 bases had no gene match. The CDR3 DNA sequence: TGTGCCAGCAGCTGGGGACAGGGGGCTACTGAAGCTTTCTTT. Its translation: CASSWGQGATEAFF.

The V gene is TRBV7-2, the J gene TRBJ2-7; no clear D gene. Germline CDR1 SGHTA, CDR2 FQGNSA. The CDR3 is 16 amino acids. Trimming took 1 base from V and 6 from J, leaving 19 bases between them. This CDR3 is CASSLDPLTPSSEQYF. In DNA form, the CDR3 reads TGTGCCAGCAGCTTAGACCCTTTGACACCCTCGAGCGAGCAGTACTTC. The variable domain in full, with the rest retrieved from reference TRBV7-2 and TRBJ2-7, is GAGVSQSPSNKVTEKGKDVELRCDPISGHTALYWYRQSLGQGLEFLIYFQGNSAPDKSGLPSDRFSAERTGGSVSTLTIQRTQQEDSAVYLCASSLDPLTPSSEQYFGPGTRLTVT.